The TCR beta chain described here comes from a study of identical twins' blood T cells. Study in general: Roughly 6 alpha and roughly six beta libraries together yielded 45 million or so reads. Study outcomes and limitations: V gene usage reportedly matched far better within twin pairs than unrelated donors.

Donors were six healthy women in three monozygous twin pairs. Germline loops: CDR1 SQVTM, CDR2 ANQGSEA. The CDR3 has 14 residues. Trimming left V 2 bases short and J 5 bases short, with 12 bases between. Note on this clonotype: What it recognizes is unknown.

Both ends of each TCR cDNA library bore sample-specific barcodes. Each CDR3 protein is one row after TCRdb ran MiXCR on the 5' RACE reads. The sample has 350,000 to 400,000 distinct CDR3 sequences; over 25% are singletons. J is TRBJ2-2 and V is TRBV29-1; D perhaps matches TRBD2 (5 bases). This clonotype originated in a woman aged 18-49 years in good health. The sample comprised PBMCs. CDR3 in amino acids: CSVESRGRTGELFF. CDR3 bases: TGCAGCGTTGAATCTCGGGGAAGGACCGGGGAGCTGTTTTTT.